This T cell receptor (beta chain) comes out of a study of blood T cell repertoires in COVID-19. Study at large: Material from acute and convalescent COVID-19 was sourced from the United States, Italy and Spain. Sources were T cells, B-cell-depleted T cells, or PBMCs; the material itself was cDNA or gDNA.

Original data processing: By means of reference gene primer amplification, nucleated cell counts were estimated. The method was immunoSEQ multiplex PCR; TCRdb's version includes in-frame clones alone and lacks a portion of them. V, J and clone size were drawn from that table, and D and trimming were deduced from the DNA. Among under 55,000 clones listed, more than 90% were seen once. The germline CDR1 and CDR2 sequences are MNHEY and SMNVEV (reference sequence). There are 16 residues in the CDR3. J was trimmed by 7 bases and V by 3 bases; bases with no gene match: 7. The source is a human donor in a cohort sampled during active COVID-19. Sample: peripheral blood. The V and J genes are TRBV27 and TRBJ1-6; 9 bases line up with TRBD1. CDR3 nucleotides: TGTGCCAGCAGTTTTTCCGGGACAGGGAGGAATTCACCCCTCCACTTT. It specifies CASSFSGTGRNSPLHF.